Listed here are 27 T cell receptor beta chains from one sample, sequenced in a study of CD8+ T cells in alopecia areata. The sequencing template was cDNA reverse transcribed from extracted RNA. Here immunoSEQ multiplex PCR was the method, and the copy in TCRdb shows in-frame clones only, minus some. The profile shows roughly 200,000 clones, around 43% of them singletons. Treatment in this sample: oral pan-JAK inhibitor, 5-10 mg twice daily. The specimen was CD4+ T cells sorted from blood, collected at approximately week 37, from a patient treated with tofacitinib. All receptors derive from a human donor with alopecia areata.

This clone was picked up many times. In nucleotides, the CDR3 is TGTGCCAGCGCGGCGGATAGGGCGGGGGAGCTGTTTTTT. Residues: CASAADRAGELFF. The rearrangement links TRBV7-8 to TRBJ2-2, with D unresolved. Trimming pared 8 bases from V and 8 bases from J, leaving 15 bases between. CDR1 and CDR2 (germline): SGHVS, FQNEAQ. CDR3 size: 13 residues.

The genes are TRBV29-1 and TRBJ2-3; D possibly corresponds to TRBD1 (7 bases). V gave up 5 bases and J gave up 1 base, with 19 bases separating them. Germline V gives CDR1 SQVTM, CDR2 ANQGSEA. CDR3 length: 16 amino acids. The CDR3 here is CSVRGRGRRRTDTQYF. In nucleotides, the CDR3 is TGCAGCGTTCGGGGCAGGGGGAGGCGCCGCACAGATACGCAGTATTTT.

The rearrangement uses TRBV29-1 and TRBJ2-7; 11 nucleotides line up with TRBD2. Per germline, CDR1 SQVTM and CDR2 ANQGSEA. V lost 7 bases and J lost 3; bases outside the gene matches: 5. The CDR3 length is 13 residues. CDR3 sequence reads: CSASGRTVYEQYF. CDR3 nucleotide sequence: TGCAGCGCTAGCGGGAGGACCGTCTACGAGCAGTACTTC.

Only a few counts were recorded for this clone. The gene calls are TRBV5-1 and TRBJ2-7; TRBD2 aligns across 8 bases. This CDR3 contains 16 residues. Germline loops: CDR1 SGHRS, CDR2 YFSETQ. Trimming removed 0 bases from V and 4 bases from J; junction bases left unmatched: 9. The CDR3 spells CASSLASGSPQYEQYF. CDR3 nucleotides: TGCGCCAGCAGCTTGGCTAGCGGGTCGCCCCAGTACGAGCAGTACTTC.

The chain has TRBV29-1 and TRBJ2-1; the match to TRBD2 covers 9 bases. The J segment lost 4 bases and the V segment lost 6 bases, leaving 7 bases of the junction unmatched. Germline lookup yields CDR1 SQVTM and CDR2 ANQGSEA. The CDR3 is 14 amino acids. The CDR3 reads CSVSGTSTYNEQFF. For the CDR3, the DNA is TGCAGCGTCTCCGGGACTAGCACATACAATGAGCAGTTCTTC.

In its sample, this clone was seen a few times. This chain joins TRBV5-1 and TRBJ1-4, with 8 bases matching TRBD1. The CDR3 sequence is 14 residues long. Per germline, CDR1 SGHRS and CDR2 YFSETQ. V lost 0 bases to trimming and J lost 8 bases; unmatched junction nucleotides: 3. CDR3 protein: CASSLGQGNEKLFF. DNA for the CDR3: TGCGCCAGCAGCTTGGGACAGGGGAACGAAAAACTGTTTTTT.

The chain links TRBV30 to TRBJ1-1; no firm D call. CDR3 length: 11 residues. Trimming shortened V by 5 bases and J by 0 bases, and 4 bases separated the two germline ends. CDR1 is GTSNPN, CDR2 SVGIG, per germline (reference sequence). CDR3 in DNA: TGTGCCTGGCAGATGAACACTGAAGCTTTCTTT. The encoded protein is CAWQMNTEAFF.

This chain links TRBV27 with TRBJ2-1; D not resolved. Trimming removed 5 bases at V and 0 bases at J, with 17 bases between. CDR3 length equals 17 residues. The germline V gene encodes CDR1 MNHEY and CDR2 SMNVEV (reference sequence). CDR3 sequence: CASSREPPAYSYNEQFF. Written as DNA, the CDR3 is TGTGCCAGCAGTCGAGAACCCCCCGCATACTCCTACAATGAGCAGTTCTTC.

The genes are TRBV30 and TRBJ2-1; 8 positions agree with TRBD2. The CDR3 spans 18 residues. J lost 0 bases, V lost 0 bases, and 10 bases had no gene match. Germline CDR1 is GTSNPN and CDR2 is SVGIG (reference sequence). The CDR3 sequence is CAWSVIPGGVSSYNEQFF. CDR3 coding DNA: TGTGCCTGGAGTGTGATTCCGGGAGGGGTAAGCTCCTACAATGAGCAGTTCTTC.

The V call is TRBV25-1, the J call TRBJ2-5; D unclear. The V and J ends lost 4 bases and 0 bases respectively, with 9 bases between them. This CDR3 region has 14 residues. Per germline, CDR1 MGHDK and CDR2 SYGVNS. DNA for the CDR3: TGTGCCAGCAGTGCGGCACAGAACCAAGAGACCCAGTACTTC. This gives the protein CASSAAQNQETQYF.

This clone was found a few times. This rearrangement joins TRBV4-2 to TRBJ2-1; TRBD1 is a possible D gene (6 bases). The CDR3 spans 15 residues. With 0 bases removed from V and 4 bases from J, the gap between germline ends came to 10 bases. Germline CDR1 and CDR2: LGHNA and YNFKEQ. CDR3 protein: CASSQDRGRYNEQFF. CDR3 nucleotides: TGTGCCAGCAGCCAAGATAGGGGGAGATACAATGAGCAGTTCTTC.

V is TRBV30 and J is TRBJ2-7; TRBD2 agrees at 13 bases. The V and J ends lost 5 bases and 4 bases, in that order; junction bases with no gene match: 26. This CDR3 is 21 amino acids long. Germline CDR1 reads GTSNPN; CDR2 reads SVGIG (reference sequence). CDR3 loop: CAWGRRPRGTSGTAMRYEQYF. The DNA of the CDR3 is TGTGCCTGGGGGCGACGACCCCGCGGGACTAGCGGGACGGCAATGAGGTACGAGCAGTACTTC.

J is TRBJ1-2 and V is TRBV30, with D possibly TRBD1 on 5 matching bases. Germline CDR1 is GTSNPN and CDR2 is SVGIG (reference sequence). V was cut by 3 bases and J by 1 base, with 12 bases left in between. The CDR3 runs to 14 residues. CDR3 sequence (DNA): TGTGCCTGGAGGAGGGACTCAAATAACTATGGCTACACCTTC. Translation gives CAWRRDSNNYGYTF.

The rearrangement uses TRBV30 and TRBJ2-7; TRBD1 matches 9 bases. V trimming: 4 bases; J trimming: 5 bases; junction bases outside the gene matches: 3. The CDR3 runs to 12 residues. Germline V CDR1 and CDR2: GTSNPN, SVGIG (reference sequence). The CDR3 coding sequence is TGTGCCTGGATAGGGACAGGGAACGAGCAGTACTTC. This sequence encodes CAWIGTGNEQYF.

The sample holds a few counts of this clone. The chain employs TRBV28 and TRBJ2-3, with 9 bases fitting TRBD1. CDR3 length equals 19 residues. V gave up 6 bases and J gave up 1 base; unmatched junction bases: 17. Germline loops: CDR1 MDHEN, CDR2 SYDVKM. The CDR3 DNA follows: TGTGCCAGCAGCCCCGGGACAGGGATACTTCTTTTGGGCACAGATACGCAGTATTTT. Encoded protein: CASSPGTGILLLGTDTQYF.

The chain links TRBV9 to TRBJ1-6; 7 nucleotides align to TRBD1. The CDR3 has 15 amino acids. After removal of 4 bases from V and 7 bases from J, the junction contained 8 bases not matched to a gene. Looked up from germline, CDR1 is SGDLS and CDR2 is YYNGEE. CDR3 sequence reads: CASSSRDSLNSPLHF. DNA of the CDR3: TGTGCCAGCAGCTCCAGGGACAGCCTGAATTCACCCCTCCACTTT.

This clone has more than one count but fewer than ten. The chain employs TRBV7-9 and TRBJ2-1; 13 nucleotides line up with TRBD2. This CDR3 region has 14 residues. Trimming removed 5 bases from V and 7 bases from J; junction bases left unmatched: 2. Germline V gene sequence: CDR1 SEHNR, CDR2 FQNEAQ (reference sequence). The CDR3 reads CASSRTSGRNEQFF. CDR3 DNA sequence: TGTGCCAGCAGCCGGACTAGCGGGAGAAATGAGCAGTTCTTC.

In this sample, this clone turned up once. J is TRBJ2-3 and V is TRBV28; no definite D call. This CDR3 region has 13 residues. Trimming removed 3 bases from V and 9 bases from J, with 13 bases in between. Germline CDR1 is MDHEN and CDR2 is SYDVKM. The CDR3 coding sequence is TGTGCCAGCAGTTTGGCCCCCGGGTGGACGCAGTATTTT. Translating it yields CASSLAPGWTQYF.

The J gene is TRBJ1-1, the V gene TRBV6-5; TRBD1 aligns across 8 bases. Germline values: CDR1 MNHEY, CDR2 SVGAGI. V gave up 2 bases and J gave up 1 base; unmatched junction bases: 6. The CDR3 has 16 residues. As DNA, the CDR3 is TGTGCCAGCAGTTACCCACCGGGGACAGGGAACACTGAAGCTTTCTTT. This translates into CASSYPPGTGNTEAFF.

This clone was recorded only once. The V gene is TRBV4-1, the J gene TRBJ1-2; no reliable D call. Germline assignment: CDR1 MGHRA and CDR2 YSYEKL. Trimming cost V 1 base and J 2 bases, with 20 bases left between them. The CDR3 spans 18 residues. The CDR3 is CASSQGGQSRDPNYGYTF. The CDR3 region has the DNA TGCGCCAGCAGCCAAGGAGGGCAGAGCAGAGACCCCAACTATGGCTACACCTTC.

The genes are TRBV27 and TRBJ2-1, with 10 bases fitting TRBD2. This CDR3 has 17 residues. Germline V gene data show CDR1 as MNHEY and CDR2 as SMNVEV (reference sequence). Unmatched junction bases numbered 5, after V lost 3 bases and J lost 0 bases. The DNA for the CDR3 is TGTGCCAGCAGTTTTGCTAGCGGGAGAACCTCCTACAATGAGCAGTTCTTC. It yields the protein CASSFASGRTSYNEQFF.

The chain carries TRBV14 and TRBJ1-1, with D possibly TRBD1 on 6 matching bases. V lost 4 bases and J 0 bases, leaving 12 bases between the germline ends. This CDR3 spans 15 amino acids. Germline loops: CDR1 SGHDN, CDR2 FVKESK. The CDR3 protein is CASSPLGQVNTEAFF. DNA of the CDR3: TGTGCCAGCAGCCCTCTGGGACAAGTGAACACTGAAGCTTTCTTT. Supplemented by reference TRBV14 and TRBJ1-1, the full variable domain reads EAGVTQFPSHSVIEKGQTVTLRCDPISGHDNLYWYRRVMGKEIKFLLHFVKESKQDESGMPNNRFLAERTGGTYSTLKVQPAELEDSGVYFCASSPLGQVNTEAFFGQGTRLTVV.

This clone was observed a handful of times. The V call is TRBV29-1, the J call TRBJ1-1, with 7 bases aligning to TRBD1. V dropped 6 bases and J dropped 3; count of bases not matched to a gene: 7. This CDR3 is built from 13 residues. CDR1 and CDR2 (germline): SQVTM, ANQGSEA. CDR3 coding DNA: TGCAGCGTCCAGGGACAGCTTTACACTGAAGCTTTCTTT. Protein product: CSVQGQLYTEAFF.

V is TRBV9 and J is TRBJ2-1; D is perhaps TRBD1 (6 bases). CDR3 length: 13 amino acids. The germline CDR1 and CDR2 sequences are SGDLS and YYNGEE. With 3 bases removed from V and 5 bases from J, the gap between germline ends came to 9 bases. In nucleotides, the CDR3 is TGTGCCAGCAGCGGGAGGACAGACAATGAGCAGTTCTTC. This translates into CASSGRTDNEQFF.

V gene TRBV27 combines with J gene TRBJ2-5; 11 bases map to TRBD2. Germline V gives CDR1 MNHEY, CDR2 SMNVEV (reference sequence). V was clipped by 7 bases and J by 5 bases; unmatched bases: 9. The CDR3 extends over 15 amino acids. The CDR3 loop reads CASTRLAGGFETQYF. The CDR3, as DNA: TGTGCCAGCACCCGATTAGCGGGGGGGTTCGAGACCCAGTACTTC.

The V call is TRBV6-5, the J call TRBJ1-2; tentative D call: TRBD1 (5 bases). Germline V gene sequence: CDR1 MNHEY, CDR2 SVGAGI. CDR3 length: 13 residues. The V and J ends lost 6 bases and 9 bases respectively, with 17 bases between them. This chain's CDR3 is CASSSPGRSSYTF. CDR3 DNA: TGTGCCAGCAGCTCCCCGGGACGGTCAAGCTACACCTTC.

The sample holds a few counts of this clone. The chain employs TRBV4-1 and TRBJ1-5, with 10 bases fitting TRBD1. Germline loops: CDR1 MGHRA, CDR2 YSYEKL. Unmatched junction bases numbered 5, after V lost 10 bases and J lost 5 bases. The length of the CDR3 is 13 residues. CDR3 bases: TGCGCCACCAGGACAGGGGGATATCAGCCCCAGCATTTT. Translating gives CATRTGGYQPQHF.